This TCR beta chain emerged from a study of immunodeficiency (dated by TCRdb to 2018 to 2020). Study-level background: Repertoire analysis was done to look for VDJ recombination defects and oligoclonality. Summary of the overall study and its limitations: Severe oligoclonality, as judged by top-100 and total clonotype frequencies, was observed in patient CD8+ T cells but not in patient CD4+ T cells. Compared with control CD8+ T cells, patient CD8+ T cells had restricted TRB V-J pairing and reduced productive entropy. In the entropy comparisons of patients against healthy controls, patients were shown as n=3 (open circles), and an effect of thymic development was suggested only as a possibility.

The CDR3 runs 19 amino acids, cysteine and phenylalanine included. Only the CDR3 DNA stays, 57 bases, in frame from base 1. From the germline V gene, CDR1 is SNHLY and CDR2 is FYNNEI. Ends trimmed: V by 5 bases, J by 6 bases; bases unmatched to a gene: 19. Genomic DNA was extracted with the QIAamp DNA Blood Mini Kit and sent for immunoSEQ repertoire analysis. Using a standard quantity of genomic DNA template, multiplex PCR was run to amplify the CDR3 regions. An Illumina platform was used to sequence the PCR products. From the authors' description of their analysis: Sequences were aligned to a reference, with V, D and J gene definitions taken from IMGT. To get rid of PCR and sequencing errors, closely related sequences were merged using a nearest-neighbor clustering algorithm. V, D and J usage in productive unique and total sequences was analyzed using ImmunoSEQ Analyzer tools and R version 3.6.1. In its TCRdb copy, this immuneACCESS table keeps in-frame sequences only and misses some clones. Where compared with another copy, unresolved V genes explain less than half of these, and the others have no known cause. V and J calls and clone size are given by that table; D and trimming were obtained from the DNA. The sample table records thousands of clones; about 91% of these occur just once. Clones ranked in the top ten supply around 11% of the sample.

CD3+CD8+ T cells were sorted from fresh PBMCs before TCR sequencing. Remarks on this clone: Its antigen specificity is not known. No clone much larger than this one lies a single base away; base qualities are absent.

This sequence originates from a human donor in good health. The sequencing input was CD8+ T cells from blood. The receptor chain draws on TRBV2 and TRBJ2-2; 9 middle bases align to TRBD2. The CDR3 loop reads CASSSPGGVAGDLAGELFF. DNA sequence: TGTGCCAGCAGTTCCCCAGGGGGGGTAGCGGGGGATCTCGCCGGGGAGCTGTTTTTT.